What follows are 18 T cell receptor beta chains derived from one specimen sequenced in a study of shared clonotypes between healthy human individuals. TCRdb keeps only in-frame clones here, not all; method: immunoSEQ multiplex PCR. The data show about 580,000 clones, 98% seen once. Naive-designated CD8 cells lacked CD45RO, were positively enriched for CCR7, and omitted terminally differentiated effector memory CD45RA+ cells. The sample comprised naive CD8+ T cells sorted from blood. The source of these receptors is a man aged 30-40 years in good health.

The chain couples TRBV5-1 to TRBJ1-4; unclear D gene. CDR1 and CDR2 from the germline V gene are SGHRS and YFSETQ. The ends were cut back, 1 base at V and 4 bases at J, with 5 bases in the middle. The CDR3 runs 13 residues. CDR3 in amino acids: CASSLRGNEKLFF. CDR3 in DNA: TGCGCCAGCAGCTTGCGGGGTAATGAAAAACTGTTTTTT.

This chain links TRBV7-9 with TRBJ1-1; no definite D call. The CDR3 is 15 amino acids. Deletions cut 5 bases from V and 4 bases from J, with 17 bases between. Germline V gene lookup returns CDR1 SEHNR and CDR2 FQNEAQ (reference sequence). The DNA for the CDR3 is TGTGCCAGCAGCCCGCGACTCCGGACGGGCACTGAAGCTTTCTTT. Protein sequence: CASSPRLRTGTEAFF.

The CDR3: CASSATGYEETQYF. The CDR3 DNA is TGTGCCAGCAGCGCTACAGGGTATGAAGAGACCCAGTACTTC. The V call is TRBV7-9, the J call TRBJ2-5; possible D gene TRBD1, 6 bases. The CDR3 consists of 14 residues. V was pared by 5 bases and J by 3 bases, with 13 bases between. Germline CDR1 reads SEHNR; CDR2 reads FQNEAQ (reference sequence).

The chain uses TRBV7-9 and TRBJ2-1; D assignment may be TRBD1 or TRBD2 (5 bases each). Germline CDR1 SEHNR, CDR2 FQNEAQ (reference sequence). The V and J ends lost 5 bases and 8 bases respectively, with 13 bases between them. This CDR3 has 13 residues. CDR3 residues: CASSPLPGHEQFF. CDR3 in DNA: TGTGCCAGCAGCCCCCTTCCGGGACATGAGCAGTTCTTC.

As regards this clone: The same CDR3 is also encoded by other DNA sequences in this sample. The CDR3 loop reads CASSLDINEQFF. The CDR3 bases are TGCGCCAGCAGCTTGGACATCAATGAGCAGTTCTTC. The chain joins TRBV5-1 to TRBJ2-1, with D unresolved. CDR3 length: 12 amino acids. Trimming left V 0 bases short and J 6 bases short, with 4 bases between. Germline CDR1 SGHRS, CDR2 YFSETQ.

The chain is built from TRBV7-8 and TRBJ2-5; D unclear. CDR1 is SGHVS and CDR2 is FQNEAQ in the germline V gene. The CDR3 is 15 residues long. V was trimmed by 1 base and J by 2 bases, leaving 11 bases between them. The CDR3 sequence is CASSLEYRVQETQYF. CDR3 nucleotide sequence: TGTGCCAGCAGCTTAGAATACCGGGTGCAAGAGACCCAGTACTTC.

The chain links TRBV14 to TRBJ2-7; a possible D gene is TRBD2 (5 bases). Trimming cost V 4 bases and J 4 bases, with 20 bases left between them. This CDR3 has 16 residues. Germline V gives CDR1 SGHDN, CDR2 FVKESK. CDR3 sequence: CASSRLRGEKWYEQYF. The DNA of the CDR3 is TGTGCCAGCAGCCGACTCCGGGGTGAAAAATGGTACGAGCAGTACTTC.

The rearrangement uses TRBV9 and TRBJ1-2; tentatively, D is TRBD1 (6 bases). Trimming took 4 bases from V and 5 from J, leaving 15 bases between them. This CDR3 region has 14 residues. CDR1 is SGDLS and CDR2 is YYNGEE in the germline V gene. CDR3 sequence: CASSLGTTSYGYTF. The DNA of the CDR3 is TGTGCCAGCAGCCTCGGGACAACTTCTTATGGCTACACCTTC.

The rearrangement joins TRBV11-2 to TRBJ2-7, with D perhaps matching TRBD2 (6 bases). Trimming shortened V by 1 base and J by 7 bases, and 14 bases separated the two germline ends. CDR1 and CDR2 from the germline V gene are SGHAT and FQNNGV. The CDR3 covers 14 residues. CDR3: CASSLGPGSLEQYF. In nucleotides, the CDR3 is TGTGCCAGCAGCTTAGGTCCCGGGAGTTTGGAGCAGTACTTC.

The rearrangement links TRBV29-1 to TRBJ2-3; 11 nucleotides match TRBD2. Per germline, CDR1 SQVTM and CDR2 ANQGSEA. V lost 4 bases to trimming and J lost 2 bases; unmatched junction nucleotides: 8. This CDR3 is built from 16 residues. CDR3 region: CSVVGLAGGTTDTQYF. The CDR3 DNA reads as TGCAGCGTTGTCGGTCTAGCGGGAGGCACCACAGATACGCAGTATTTT.

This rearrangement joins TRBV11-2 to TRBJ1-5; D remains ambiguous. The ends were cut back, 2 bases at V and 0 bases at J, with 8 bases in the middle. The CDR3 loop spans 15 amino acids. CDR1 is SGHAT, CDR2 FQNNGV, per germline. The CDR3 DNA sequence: TGTGCCAGCAGCTTAAACTCCTATAGCAATCAGCCCCAGCATTTT. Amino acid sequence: CASSLNSYSNQPQHF.

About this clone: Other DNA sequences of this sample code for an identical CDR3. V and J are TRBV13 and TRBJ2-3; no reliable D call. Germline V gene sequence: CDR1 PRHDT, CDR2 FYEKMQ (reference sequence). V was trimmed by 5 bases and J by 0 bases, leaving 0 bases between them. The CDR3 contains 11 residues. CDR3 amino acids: CASSSTDTQYF. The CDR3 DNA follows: TGTGCCAGCAGCAGCACAGATACGCAGTATTTT.

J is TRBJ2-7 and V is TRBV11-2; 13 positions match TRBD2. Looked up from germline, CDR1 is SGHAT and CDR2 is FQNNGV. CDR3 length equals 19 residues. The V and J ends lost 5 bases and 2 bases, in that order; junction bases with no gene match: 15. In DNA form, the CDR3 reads TGTGCCAGCAGCCCAACCTTCCGACTAGCGGGGGGCCGACCCTACGAGCAGTACTTC. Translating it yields CASSPTFRLAGGRPYEQYF. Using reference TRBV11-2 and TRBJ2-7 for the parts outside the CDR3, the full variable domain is EAGVAQSPRYKIIEKRQSVAFWCNPISGHATLYWYQQILGQGPKLLIQFQNNGVVDDSQLPKDRFSAERLKGVDSTLKIQPAKLEDSAVYLCASSPTFRLAGGRPYEQYFGPGTRLTVT.

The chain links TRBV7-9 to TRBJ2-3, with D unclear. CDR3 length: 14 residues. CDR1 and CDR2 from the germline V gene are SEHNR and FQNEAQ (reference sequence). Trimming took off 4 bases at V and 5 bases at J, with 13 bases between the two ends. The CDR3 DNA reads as TGTGCCAGCAGCTCCCCCCGATCGATAGATACGCAGTATTTT. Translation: CASSSPRSIDTQYF. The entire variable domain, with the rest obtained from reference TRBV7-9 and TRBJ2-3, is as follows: DTGVSQNPRHKITKRGQNVTFRCDPISEHNRLYWYRQTLGQGPEFLTYFQNEAQLEKSRLLSDRFSAERPKGSFSTLEIQRTEQGDSAMYLCASSSPRSIDTQYFGPGTRLTVL.

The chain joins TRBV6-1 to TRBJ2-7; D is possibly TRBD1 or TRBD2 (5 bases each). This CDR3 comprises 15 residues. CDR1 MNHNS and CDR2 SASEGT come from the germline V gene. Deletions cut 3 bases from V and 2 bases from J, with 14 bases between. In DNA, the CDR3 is TGTGCCAGCAGTGATACCGGGACCAGACCCTACGAGCAGTACTTC. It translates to CASSDTGTRPYEQYF.

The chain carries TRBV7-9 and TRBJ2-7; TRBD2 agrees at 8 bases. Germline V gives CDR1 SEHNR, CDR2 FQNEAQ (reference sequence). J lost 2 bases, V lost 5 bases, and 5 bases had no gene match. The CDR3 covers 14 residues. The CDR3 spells CASSDRGLAYEQYF. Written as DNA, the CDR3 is TGTGCCAGCAGCGATAGGGGACTAGCCTACGAGCAGTACTTC.

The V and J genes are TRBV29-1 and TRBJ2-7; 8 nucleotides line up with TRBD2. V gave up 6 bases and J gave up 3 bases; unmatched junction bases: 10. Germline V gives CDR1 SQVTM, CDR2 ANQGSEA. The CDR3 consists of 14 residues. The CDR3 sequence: CSVTREARFYEQYF. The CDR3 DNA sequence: TGCAGCGTGACGCGGGAGGCCCGCTTCTACGAGCAGTACTTC.

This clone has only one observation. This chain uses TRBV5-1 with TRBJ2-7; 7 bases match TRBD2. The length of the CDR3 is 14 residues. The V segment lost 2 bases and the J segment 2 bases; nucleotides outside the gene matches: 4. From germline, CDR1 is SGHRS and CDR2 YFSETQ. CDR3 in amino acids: CASSLAGMTYEQYF. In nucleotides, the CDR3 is TGCGCCAGCAGCTTAGCGGGAATGACCTACGAGCAGTACTTC.